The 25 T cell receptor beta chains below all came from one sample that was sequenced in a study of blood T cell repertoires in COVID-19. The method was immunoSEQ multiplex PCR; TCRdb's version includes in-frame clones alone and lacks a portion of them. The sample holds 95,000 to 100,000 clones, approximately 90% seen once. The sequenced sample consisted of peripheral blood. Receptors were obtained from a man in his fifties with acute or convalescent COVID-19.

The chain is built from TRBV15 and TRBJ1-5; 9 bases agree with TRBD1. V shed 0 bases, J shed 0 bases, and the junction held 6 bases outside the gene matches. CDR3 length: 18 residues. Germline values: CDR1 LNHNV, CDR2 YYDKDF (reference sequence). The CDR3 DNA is TGTGCCACCAGCAGAGATATTGGGACAGGGTATAGCAATCAGCCCCAGCATTTT. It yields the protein CATSRDIGTGYSNQPQHF.

DNA for the CDR3: TGCGCCAGCAGCTTGGGGACAGGGCGGGTGACTTCACCCCTCCACTTT. This encodes CASSLGTGRVTSPLHF. The V gene is TRBV5-1, the J gene TRBJ1-6, with 8 bases matching TRBD1. The junction had 8 bases not matched to a gene; V was cut back by 0 bases and J by 9 bases. CDR1 SGHRS and CDR2 YFSETQ come from the germline V gene. The CDR3 spans 16 residues.

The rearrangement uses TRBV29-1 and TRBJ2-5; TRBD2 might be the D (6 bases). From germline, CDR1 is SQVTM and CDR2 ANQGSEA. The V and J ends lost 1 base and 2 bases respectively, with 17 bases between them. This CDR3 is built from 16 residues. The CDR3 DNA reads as TGCAGCGTTGAAGGGGAGGCGGGGACGACACAAGAGACCCAGTACTTC. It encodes CSVEGEAGTTQETQYF.

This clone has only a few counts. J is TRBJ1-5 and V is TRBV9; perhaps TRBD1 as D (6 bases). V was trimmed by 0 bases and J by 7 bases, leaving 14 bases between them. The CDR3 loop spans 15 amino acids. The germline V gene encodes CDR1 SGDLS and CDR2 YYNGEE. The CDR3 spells CASSVGGQGFQPQHF. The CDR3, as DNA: TGTGCCAGCAGCGTAGGGGGCCAGGGGTTCCAGCCCCAGCATTTT.

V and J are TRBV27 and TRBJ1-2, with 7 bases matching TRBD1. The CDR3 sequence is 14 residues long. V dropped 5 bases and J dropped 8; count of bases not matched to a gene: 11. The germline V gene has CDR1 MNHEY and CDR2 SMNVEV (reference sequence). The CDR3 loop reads CASSPLQGNGGYTF. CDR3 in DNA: TGTGCCAGCAGTCCACTACAGGGGAATGGGGGCTACACCTTC.

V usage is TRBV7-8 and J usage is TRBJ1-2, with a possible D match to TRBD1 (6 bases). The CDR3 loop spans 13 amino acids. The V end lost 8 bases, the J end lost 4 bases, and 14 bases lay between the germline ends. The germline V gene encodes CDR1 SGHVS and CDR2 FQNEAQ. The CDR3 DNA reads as TGTGCCAGCTCCCCCCAGGGGACCTATGGCTACACCTTC. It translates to CASSPQGTYGYTF.

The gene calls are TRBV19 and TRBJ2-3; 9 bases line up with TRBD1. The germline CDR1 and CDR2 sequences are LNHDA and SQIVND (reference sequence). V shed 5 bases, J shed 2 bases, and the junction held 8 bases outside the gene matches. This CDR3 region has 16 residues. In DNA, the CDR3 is TGTGCCAGTAGTCTACGGACAGGGGATTTCACAGATACGCAGTATTTT. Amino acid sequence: CASSLRTGDFTDTQYF.

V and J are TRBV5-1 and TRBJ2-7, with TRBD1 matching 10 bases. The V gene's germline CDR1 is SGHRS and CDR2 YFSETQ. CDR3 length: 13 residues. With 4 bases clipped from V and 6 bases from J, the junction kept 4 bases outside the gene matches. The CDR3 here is CASSGGTGAEQYF. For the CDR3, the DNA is TGCGCCAGCAGCGGGGGGACAGGGGCCGAGCAGTACTTC.

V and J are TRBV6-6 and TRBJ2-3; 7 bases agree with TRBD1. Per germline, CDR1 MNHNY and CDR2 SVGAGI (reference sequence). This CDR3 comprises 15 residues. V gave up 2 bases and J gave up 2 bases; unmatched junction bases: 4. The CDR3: CASSYADRYTDTQYF. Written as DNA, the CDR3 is TGTGCCAGCAGTTACGCGGACAGGTACACAGATACGCAGTATTTT.

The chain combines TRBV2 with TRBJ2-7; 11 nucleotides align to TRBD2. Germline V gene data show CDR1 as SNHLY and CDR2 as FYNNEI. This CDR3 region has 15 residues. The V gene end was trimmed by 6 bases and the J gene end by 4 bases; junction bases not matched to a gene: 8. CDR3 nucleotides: TGTGCCAGCAGGGACTTTAGCGGGGGGGCTTACGAGCAGTACTTC. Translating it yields CASRDFSGGAYEQYF. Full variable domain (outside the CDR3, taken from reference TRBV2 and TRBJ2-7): EPEVTQTPSHQVTQMGQEVILRCVPISNHLYFYWYRQILGQKVEFLVSFYNNEISEKSEIFDDQFSVERPDGSNFTLKIRSTKLEDSAMYFCASRDFSGGAYEQYFGPGTRLTVT.

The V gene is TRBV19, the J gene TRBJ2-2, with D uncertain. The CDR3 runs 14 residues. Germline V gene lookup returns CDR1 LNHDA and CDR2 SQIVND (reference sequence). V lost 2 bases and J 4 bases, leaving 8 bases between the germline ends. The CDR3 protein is CASSIPQSTGELFF. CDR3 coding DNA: TGTGCCAGTAGTATACCACAGAGCACCGGGGAGCTGTTTTTT.

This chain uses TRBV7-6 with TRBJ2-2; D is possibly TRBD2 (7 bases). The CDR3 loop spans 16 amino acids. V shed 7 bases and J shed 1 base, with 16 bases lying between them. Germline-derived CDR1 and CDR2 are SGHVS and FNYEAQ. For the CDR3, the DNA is TGTGCCAGCACCCCTGGGGGGGCGCGGAACACCGGGGAGCTGTTTTTT. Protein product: CASTPGGARNTGELFF.

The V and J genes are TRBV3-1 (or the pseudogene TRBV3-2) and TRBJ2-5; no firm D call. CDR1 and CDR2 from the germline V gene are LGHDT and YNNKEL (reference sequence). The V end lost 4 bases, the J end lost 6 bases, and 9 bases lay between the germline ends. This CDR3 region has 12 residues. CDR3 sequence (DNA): TGTGCCAGCAGCCTGGAGATTAAGACCCAGTACTTC. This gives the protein CASSLEIKTQYF.

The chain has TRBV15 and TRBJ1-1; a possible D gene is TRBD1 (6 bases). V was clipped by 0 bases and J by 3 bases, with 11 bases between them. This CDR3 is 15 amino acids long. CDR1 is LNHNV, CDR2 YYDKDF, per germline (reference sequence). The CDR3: CATSRDYKGDTEAFF. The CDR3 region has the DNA TGTGCCACCAGCAGAGATTACAAGGGGGACACTGAAGCTTTCTTT.

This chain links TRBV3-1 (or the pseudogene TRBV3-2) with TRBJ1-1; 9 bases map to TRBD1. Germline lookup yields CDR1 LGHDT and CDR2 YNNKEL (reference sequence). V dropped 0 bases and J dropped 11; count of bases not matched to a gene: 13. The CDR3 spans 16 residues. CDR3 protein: CASSQEGGTGRKWAFF. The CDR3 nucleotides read TGTGCCAGCAGCCAAGAGGGGGGGACAGGGCGGAAATGGGCTTTCTTT.

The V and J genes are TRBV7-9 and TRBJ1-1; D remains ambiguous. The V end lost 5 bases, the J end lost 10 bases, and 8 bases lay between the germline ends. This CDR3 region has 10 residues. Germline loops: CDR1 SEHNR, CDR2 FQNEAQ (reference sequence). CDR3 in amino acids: CASSPWAAFF. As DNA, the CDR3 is TGTGCCAGCAGCCCCTGGGCAGCTTTCTTT.

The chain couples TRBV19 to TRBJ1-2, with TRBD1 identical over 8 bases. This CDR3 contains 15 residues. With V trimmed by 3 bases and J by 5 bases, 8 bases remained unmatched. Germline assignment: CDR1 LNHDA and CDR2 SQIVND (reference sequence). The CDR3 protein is CASSMDQGALYGYTF. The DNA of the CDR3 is TGTGCCAGTAGTATGGATCAGGGGGCCCTATATGGCTACACCTTC.

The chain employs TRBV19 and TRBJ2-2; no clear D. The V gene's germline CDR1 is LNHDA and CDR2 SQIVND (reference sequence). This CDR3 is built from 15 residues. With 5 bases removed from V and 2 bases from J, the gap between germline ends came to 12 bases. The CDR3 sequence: CASSPRRLNTGELFF. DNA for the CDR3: TGTGCCAGTAGTCCCCGGCGACTTAACACCGGGGAGCTGTTTTTT.

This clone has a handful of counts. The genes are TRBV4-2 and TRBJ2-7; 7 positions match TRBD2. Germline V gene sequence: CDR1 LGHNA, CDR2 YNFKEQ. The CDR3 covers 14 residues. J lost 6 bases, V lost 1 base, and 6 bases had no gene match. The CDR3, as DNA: TGTGCCAGCAGCCAAGCGGGGGGATTCTCCGAGCAGTACTTC. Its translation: CASSQAGGFSEQYF.

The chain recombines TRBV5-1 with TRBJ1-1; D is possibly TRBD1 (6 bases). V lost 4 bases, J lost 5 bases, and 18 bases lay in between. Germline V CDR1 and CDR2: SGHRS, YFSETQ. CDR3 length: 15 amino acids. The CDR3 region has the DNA TGCGCCAGCAGCGTGGGGGGAACAGGGCTGACTGAAGCTTTCTTT. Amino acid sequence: CASSVGGTGLTEAFF.

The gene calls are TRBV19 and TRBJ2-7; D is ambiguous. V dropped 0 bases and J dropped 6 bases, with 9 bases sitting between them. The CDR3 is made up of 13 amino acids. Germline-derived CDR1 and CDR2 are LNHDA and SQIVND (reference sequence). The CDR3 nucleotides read TGTGCCAGTAGTATAGATCTGACAACCGAGCAGTACTTC. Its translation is CASSIDLTTEQYF.

The CDR3 spells CASSYTDRDDSPLHF. In DNA form, the CDR3 reads TGTGCCAGCAGTTACACGGACAGGGATGATTCACCCCTCCACTTT. The V gene is TRBV6-5, the J gene TRBJ1-6, with 8 bases identical to TRBD1. Losses at the gene ends were 2 bases for V and 8 bases for J; bases not matched to a gene: 5. The CDR3 is 15 residues long. Germline V lookup: CDR1 MNHEY, CDR2 SVGAGI.

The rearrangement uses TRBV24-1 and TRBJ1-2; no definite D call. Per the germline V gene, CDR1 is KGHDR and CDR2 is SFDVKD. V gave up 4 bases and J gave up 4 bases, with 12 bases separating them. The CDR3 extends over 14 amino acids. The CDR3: CATSEPGRGYGYTF. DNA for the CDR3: TGTGCCACCAGTGAACCCGGACGGGGCTATGGCTACACCTTC.

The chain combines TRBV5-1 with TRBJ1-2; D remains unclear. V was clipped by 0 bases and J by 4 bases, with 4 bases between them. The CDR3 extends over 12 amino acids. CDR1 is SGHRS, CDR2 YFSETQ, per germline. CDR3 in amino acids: CASSLDSYGYTF. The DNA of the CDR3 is TGCGCCAGCAGCTTGGACAGCTATGGCTACACCTTC.

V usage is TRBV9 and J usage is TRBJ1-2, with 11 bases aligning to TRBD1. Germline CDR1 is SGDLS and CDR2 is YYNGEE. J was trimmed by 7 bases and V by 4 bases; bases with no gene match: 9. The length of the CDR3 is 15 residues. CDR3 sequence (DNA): TGTGCCAGCAGCCTCACTGGACAGGGGGCGGCTGGCTACACCTTC. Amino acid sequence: CASSLTGQGAAGYTF.